Listed below are T cell receptor beta chains from one sample, sequenced in a study of patients and donors after allogeneic stem cell transplantation. TCRdb called the RT-PCR reads again in MiXCR, with one record for every CDR3 protein. The sample includes fewer than 5,000 distinct CDR3 sequences, roughly a sixth seen only once; the top ten take roughly 70%. Sequencing input: blood, either unsorted or a sorted T cell fraction (not recorded which). These receptors all stem from a human donor who was either an allogeneic HSCT recipient or a stem cell or donor lymphocyte infusion donor (not recorded which). It is not recorded whose cells these are; they may come from a transplant donor. Each CDR3 is given with its conserved first and last residue. D genes are given only for firm matches. Only part of the rows carry a size: once, few, many, or a class if the clone is expanded.

>TRBV18|TRBD1|-|TRBJ2-7
TGTGCCAGCTCACCACAATCTGGACAGGGCTACGAGCAGTACTTC
CASSPQSGQGYEQYF
>TRBV5-1|TRBD1|many|TRBJ2-7
TGCGCCAGCAGGCCAGTGACCGGGACAGCCTACGAGCAGTACTTC
CASRPVTGTAYEQYF
>TRBV10-3|-|-|TRBJ1-6
TGTGCCATCACCCGGGACGGCTATAATTCACCCCTCCACTTT
CAITRDGYNSPLHF
>TRBV7-9|TRBD1|many|TRBJ2-7
TGTGCCAGCACCCGTTCAGGGGGCAACACCTACGAGCAGTACTTC
CASTRSGGNTYEQYF
>TRBV3-1|-|-|TRBJ1-5
TGTGCCAGCAGCTCCTCCCCGACCAATCAGCCCCAGCATTTT
CASSSSPTNQPQHF
>TRBV12-3/TRBV12-4|-|-|TRBJ1-5
TGTGCCAGCAGCCCGAACACTAAAGGTAGCCCTCAGCATTTT
CASSPNTKGSPQHF
>TRBV13|TRBD1|-|TRBJ2-5
TGTGCCAGCAGCTTAGGACAGGGGGCATGGGTTCGAGAGACCCAGTACTTC
CASSLGQGAWVRETQYF
>TRBV5-1|-|-|TRBJ2-2
TGCGCCAGCAGCTTGGCCCGGAACACCGGGGAGCTGTTTTTT
CASSLARNTGELFF
>TRBV5-4|-|many|TRBJ1-4
TGTGCCAGCAGCTTGGGAATGCCAGATGAAAAACTGTTTTTT
CASSLGMPDEKLFF
>TRBV6-2/TRBV6-3|TRBD1|few|TRBJ1-2
TGTGCCAGCAGACTAGACAGGGTGAGGGTCTATGGCTACACCTTC
CASRLDRVRVYGYTF
>TRBV7-2|-|many|TRBJ1-5
TGTGCCAGCAGCTATGACTCATATAGCAATCAGCCCCAGCATTTT
CASSYDSYSNQPQHF
>TRBV21-1|-|few|TRBJ1-5
TGTGCCAGCAGTGACAGGGTCCAGCCCCAGCATTTT
CASSDRVQPQHF
>TRBV6-6|TRBD2|few|TRBJ2-1
TGTGCCAGCTACCCTGAGCGGGGGAATCACAATGAGCAGTTCTTC
CASYPERGNHNEQFF
>TRBV3-1|-|few|TRBJ1-5
TGTGCCAGCAGCCAGGGCAGGGTCTTCGGTCAGCCCCAGCATTTT
CASSQGRVFGQPQHF
>TRBV12-3/TRBV12-4|-|many|TRBJ1-1
TGTGCCAGCAGTTTACGAGGGGTCCCGAACACTGAAGCTTTCTTT
CASSLRGVPNTEAFF
>TRBV10-3|-|few|TRBJ2-6
TGTGCCATCAGCCGGAGTAGTGGGGCCAACGTCCTGACTTTC
CAISRSSGANVLTF
>TRBV28|-|many|TRBJ1-4
TGTGCCAGCAGCCGCCCCGGACAGCCGTTTGAAAAACTGTTTTTT
CASSRPGQPFEKLFF
>TRBV6-1|-|many|TRBJ1-6
TGTGCCAGCAGTGAATTGCGGGGGGTATATTCACCCCTCCACTTT
CASSELRGVYSPLHF
>TRBV6-5|-|many|TRBJ1-4
TGTGCCAGCAGTTACTCGCGGGGACACCTCAATGAAAAACTGTTTTTT
CASSYSRGHLNEKLFF
>TRBV6-5|TRBD2|few|TRBJ2-7
TGTGCCAGCAGGGGACTAGCGAGGTACGAGCAGTACTTC
CASRGLARYEQYF
>TRBV20-1|TRBD2|many|TRBJ2-1
TGCAGTGCTAGACTAGCGGGGGCCTACAATGAGCAGTTCTTC
CSARLAGAYNEQFF
>TRBV6-2/TRBV6-3|-|few|TRBJ1-6
TGTGCCAGCAGTTACGGTGATTCACCCCTCCACTTT
CASSYGDSPLHF
>TRBV13|-|-|TRBJ2-5
TGTGCCACCTTCTGGCAGAACCCCCGCAACCACTTC
CATFWQNPRNHF
>TRBV28|TRBD2|many|TRBJ2-3
TGTGCCAGCAGTTGGGAGCGGGAGGCCTACACAGATACGCAGTATTTT
CASSWEREAYTDTQYF
>TRBV10-3|-|-|TRBJ2-7
TGTGCCATCAGTGAGTGGAATGGCGAGCAGTACTTC
CAISEWNGEQYF
>TRBV10-1|TRBD2|-|TRBJ2-5
TGCGCCAGCAGTACCGGGGGGGGAGAGGAGACCCAGTACTTC
CASSTGGGEETQYF
>TRBV5-1|-|many|TRBJ2-7
TGCGCCAGCAGCTCCTGGGACACAAACTACGAGCAGTACTTC
CASSSWDTNYEQYF
>TRBV28|-|many|TRBJ1-4
TGTGCCAGCACCCTGGACATATGGCGAAAAAAACTGTTTTTT
CASTLDIWRKKLFF
>TRBV14|TRBD1|few|TRBJ2-7
TGTGCCAGCAGCCAAGATACCGCCGGGACAGGGGCCGAGCAGTACTTC
CASSQDTAGTGAEQYF
>TRBV2|-|-|TRBJ1-5
TGTGCCAGCAATCCCGACAGGTTCCATAGCAATCAGCCCCAGCATTTT
CASNPDRFHSNQPQHF
>TRBV27|-|few|TRBJ1-4
TGTGCCAGACAGGATTGCAGTGAAAAACTGTTTTTT
CARQDCSEKLFF
>TRBV10-1|-|few|TRBJ1-2
TGCGCCAGCAGTGAGACCGGGGAGGGGAGAGGCTACACCTTC
CASSETGEGRGYTF
>TRBV7-9|-|-|TRBJ1-6
TGTGCCAGCAGCTTAGAGGGGCGCGGGTATAATTCACCCCTCCACTTT
CASSLEGRGYNSPLHF
>TRBV7-2|-|many|TRBJ1-5
TGTGCCAGCAGCTTAGAACCCGGTTTAGCCCAGCATTTT
CASSLEPGLAQHF
>TRBV2|TRBD2|few|TRBJ2-1
TGTGCCAGCAGTGGCCCTAGCGGGTACTCCTACAATGAGCAGTTCTTC
CASSGPSGYSYNEQFF
>TRBV7-3|-|many|TRBJ2-1
TGTGCCAGCAGCTTTTTAGCTGGGGAGCAGTTCTTC
CASSFLAGEQFF
>TRBV6-2/TRBV6-3|-|-|TRBJ1-5
TGTGCCAGCAGTTACCGAGGGCGGGTAATCGGCTATCAGCCCCAGCATTTT
CASSYRGRVIGYQPQHF
>TRBV6-5|-|few|TRBJ2-3
TGTGCCAGCAGCCGGGGAAGTGCATCAGATACGCAGTATTTT
CASSRGSASDTQYF
>TRBV19|TRBD1|many|TRBJ1-6
TGTGCCAGTAGGACCGGACAGGGCAGTTCACCCCTCCACTTT
CASRTGQGSSPLHF
>TRBV20-1|-|-|TRBJ2-6
TGCAGTGCTAGATCGCACTCTGGGGCCAACGTCCTGACTTTC
CSARSHSGANVLTF
>TRBV27|TRBD2|-|TRBJ2-7
TGTGCCAGCAGACCCTGGGGACTAGGGTTCTACGAGCAGTACTTC
CASRPWGLGFYEQYF
>TRBV20-1|TRBD2|few|TRBJ2-1
TGCAGTGCTAGATACAGCGGGGGGAACAATGAGCAGTTCTTC
CSARYSGGNNEQFF
>TRBV12-3/TRBV12-4|TRBD1|many|TRBJ2-2
TGTGCCAGCAGTTTAACAGGGGGAAGGACCGGGGAGCTGTTTTTT
CASSLTGGRTGELFF
>TRBV6-5|TRBD1|medium-sized|TRBJ2-7
TGTGCCAGCAGGGAGGGACAGGGTAAGAACGAGCAGTACTTC
CASREGQGKNEQYF
>TRBV18|TRBD1|many|TRBJ1-1
TGTGCCAGCTCACCGTACCGTGGACAGGGCTTTAGGCGAACTGAAGCTTTCTTT
CASSPYRGQGFRRTEAFF
>TRBV18|-|many|TRBJ1-6
TGTGCCAGCTCACCACTGGCCCAACAGGATTCACCCCTCCACTTT
CASSPLAQQDSPLHF
>TRBV29-1|TRBD2|few|TRBJ2-1
TGCAGCGTTGACGCGGGAGGCAATGAGCAGTTCTTC
CSVDAGGNEQFF
>TRBV4-1|-|-|TRBJ2-7
TGCGCCAGCAGCCGCCTAGGTAGCGGCTACGAGCGGTACTTC
CASSRLGSGYERYF
>TRBV2|-|-|TRBJ2-7
TGTGCCAGCAGTCGGACAGCCTCCTACGAGCAGTACTTC
CASSRTASYEQYF
>TRBV2|-|few|TRBJ2-5
TGTGCCAGCAGTTCAAAAGAGACCCAGTACTTC
CASSSKETQYF
>TRBV9|-|-|TRBJ1-5
TGTGCCAGCAGCGCTTCTTATTATAGCAATCAGCCCCAGCATTTT
CASSASYYSNQPQHF
>TRBV18|TRBD2|-|TRBJ2-1
TGTGCCAGCTCAGAGCGGGAGGGGAAACCAAATGAGCAGTTCTTC
CASSEREGKPNEQFF
>TRBV18|-|medium-sized|TRBJ1-1
TGTGCCAGCTCATCACGCGTAGGGGTCGGGGACACTGAAGCTTTCTTT
CASSSRVGVGDTEAFF